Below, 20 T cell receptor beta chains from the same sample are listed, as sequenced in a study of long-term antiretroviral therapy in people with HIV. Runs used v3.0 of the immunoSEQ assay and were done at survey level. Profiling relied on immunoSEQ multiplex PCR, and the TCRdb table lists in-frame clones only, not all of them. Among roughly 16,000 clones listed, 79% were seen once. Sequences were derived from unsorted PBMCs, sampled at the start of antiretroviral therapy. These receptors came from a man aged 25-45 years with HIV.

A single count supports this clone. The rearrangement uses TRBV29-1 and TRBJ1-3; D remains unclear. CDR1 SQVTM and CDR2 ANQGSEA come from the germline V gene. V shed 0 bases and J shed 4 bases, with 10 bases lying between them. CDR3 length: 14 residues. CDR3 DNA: TGCAGCGTTGAAGAGGATGGAACAGGAAACACCATATATTTT. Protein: CSVEEDGTGNTIYF.

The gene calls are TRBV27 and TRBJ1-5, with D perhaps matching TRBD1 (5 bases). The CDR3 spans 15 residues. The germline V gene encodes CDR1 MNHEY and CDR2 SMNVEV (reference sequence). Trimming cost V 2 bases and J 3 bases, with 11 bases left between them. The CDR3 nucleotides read TGTGCCAGCAGTTTAGGCTGGGGGTTCAATCAGCCCCAGCATTTT. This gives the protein CASSLGWGFNQPQHF.

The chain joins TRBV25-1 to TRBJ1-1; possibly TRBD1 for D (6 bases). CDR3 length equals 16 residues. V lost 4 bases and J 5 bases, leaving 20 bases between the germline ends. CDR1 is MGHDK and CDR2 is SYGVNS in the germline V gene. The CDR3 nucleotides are TGTGCCAGCAGTGGGGGGGGCGGGCCACGGAGTACTGAAGCTTTCTTT. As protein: CASSGGGGPRSTEAFF.

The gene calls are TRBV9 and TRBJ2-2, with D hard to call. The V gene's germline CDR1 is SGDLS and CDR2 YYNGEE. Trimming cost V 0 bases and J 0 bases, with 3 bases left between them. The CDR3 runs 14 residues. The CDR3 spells CASSVGANTGELFF. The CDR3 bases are TGTGCCAGCAGCGTAGGCGCGAACACCGGGGAGCTGTTTTTT.

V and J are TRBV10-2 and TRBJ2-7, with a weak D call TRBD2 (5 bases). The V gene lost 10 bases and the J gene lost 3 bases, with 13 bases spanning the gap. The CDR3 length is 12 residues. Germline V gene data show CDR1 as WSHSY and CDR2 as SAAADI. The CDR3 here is CATKEALYEQYF. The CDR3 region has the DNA TGCGCCACCAAGGAGGCCCTCTACGAGCAGTACTTC.

The CDR3 coding sequence is TGTGCCAGCTCACCAGGACTAAATGACAATGAGCAGTTCTTC. Protein: CASSPGLNDNEQFF. The chain carries TRBV18 and TRBJ2-1; D perhaps matches TRBD2 (6 bases). V was cut by 2 bases and J by 5 bases, with 10 bases left in between. Germline lookup yields CDR1 KGHSH and CDR2 LQKENI. The CDR3 is 14 amino acids. The whole variable domain, remainder taken from reference TRBV18 and TRBJ2-1, is NAGVMQNPRHLVRRRGQEARLRCSPMKGHSHVYWYRQLPEEGLKFMVYLQKENIIDESGMPKERFSAEFPKEGPSILRIQQVVRGDSAAYFCASSPGLNDNEQFFGPGTRLTVL.

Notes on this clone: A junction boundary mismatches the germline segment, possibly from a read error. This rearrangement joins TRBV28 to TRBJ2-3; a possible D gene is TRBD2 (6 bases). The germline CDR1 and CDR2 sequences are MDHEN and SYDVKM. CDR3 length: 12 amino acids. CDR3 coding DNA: TGTGCCAGCACCATTGGGCGCGGGGCCGGGGTCTTT. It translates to CASTIGRGAGVF.

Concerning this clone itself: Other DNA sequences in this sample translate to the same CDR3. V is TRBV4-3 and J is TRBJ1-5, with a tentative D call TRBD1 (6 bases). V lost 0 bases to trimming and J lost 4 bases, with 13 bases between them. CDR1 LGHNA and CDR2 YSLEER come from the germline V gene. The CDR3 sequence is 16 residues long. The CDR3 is CASSQDLRGGNQPQHF. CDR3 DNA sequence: TGCGCCAGCAGCCAAGATCTAAGAGGGGGGAATCAGCCCCAGCATTTT.

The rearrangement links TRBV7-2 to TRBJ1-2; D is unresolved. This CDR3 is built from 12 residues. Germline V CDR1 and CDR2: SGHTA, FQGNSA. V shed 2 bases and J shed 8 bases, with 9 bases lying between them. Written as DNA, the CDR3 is TGTGCCAGCAGCTTAATAGGTGGCGGCTACACCTTC. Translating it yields CASSLIGGGYTF. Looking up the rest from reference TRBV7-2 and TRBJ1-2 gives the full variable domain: GAGVSQSPSNKVTEKGKDVELRCDPISGHTALYWYRQSLGQGLEFLIYFQGNSAPDKSGLPSDRFSAERTGGSVSTLTIQRTQQEDSAVYLCASSLIGGGYTFGSGTRLTVV.

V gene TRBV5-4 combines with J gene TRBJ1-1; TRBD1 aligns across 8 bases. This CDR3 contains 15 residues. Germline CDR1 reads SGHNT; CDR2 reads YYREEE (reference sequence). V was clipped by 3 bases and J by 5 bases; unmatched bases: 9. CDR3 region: CASSSPDRARTEAFF. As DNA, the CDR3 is TGTGCCAGCAGCTCCCCGGACAGGGCGCGAACTGAAGCTTTCTTT.

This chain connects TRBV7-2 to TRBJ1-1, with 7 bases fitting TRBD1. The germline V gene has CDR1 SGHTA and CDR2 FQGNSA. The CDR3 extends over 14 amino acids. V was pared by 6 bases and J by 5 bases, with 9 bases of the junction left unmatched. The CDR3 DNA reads TGTGCCAGCAGTTTTAGACAGGGCAGGACTGAAGCTTTCTTT. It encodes CASSFRQGRTEAFF.

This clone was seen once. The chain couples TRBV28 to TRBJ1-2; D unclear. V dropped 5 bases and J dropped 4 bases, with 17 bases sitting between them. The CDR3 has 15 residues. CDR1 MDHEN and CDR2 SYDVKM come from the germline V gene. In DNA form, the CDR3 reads TGTGCCAGCAGTGACTCCAGTCGGGTCTCCTATGGCTACACCTTC. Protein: CASSDSSRVSYGYTF.

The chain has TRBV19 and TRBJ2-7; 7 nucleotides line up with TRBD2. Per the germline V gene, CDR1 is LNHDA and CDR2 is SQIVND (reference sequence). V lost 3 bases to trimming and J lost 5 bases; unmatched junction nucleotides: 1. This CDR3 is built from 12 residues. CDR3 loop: CASSIREDEQYF. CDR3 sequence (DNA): TGTGCCAGTAGTATTCGGGAGGACGAGCAGTACTTC. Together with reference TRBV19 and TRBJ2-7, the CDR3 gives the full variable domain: DGGITQSPKYLFRKEGQNVTLSCEQNLNHDAMYWYRQDPGQGLRLIYYSQIVNDFQKGDIAEGYSVSREKKESFPLTVTSAQKNPTAFYLCASSIREDEQYFGPGTRLTVT.

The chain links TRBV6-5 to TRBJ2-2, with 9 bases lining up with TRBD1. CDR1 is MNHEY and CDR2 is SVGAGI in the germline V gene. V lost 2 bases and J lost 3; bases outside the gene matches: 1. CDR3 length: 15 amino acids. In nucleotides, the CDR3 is TGTGCCAGCAGTTACAGGGACAGGGACACCGGGGAGCTGTTTTTT. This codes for CASSYRDRDTGELFF.

CDR3 protein: CASSDGFTGELFF. DNA for the CDR3: TGCGCCAGCAGTGACGGCTTCACCGGGGAGCTGTTTTTT. The chain carries TRBV10-1 and TRBJ2-2, with D unresolved. Germline lookup yields CDR1 WNHNN and CDR2 SYGVQD (reference sequence). V dropped 3 bases and J dropped 4 bases, with 6 bases sitting between them. The CDR3 loop spans 13 amino acids.

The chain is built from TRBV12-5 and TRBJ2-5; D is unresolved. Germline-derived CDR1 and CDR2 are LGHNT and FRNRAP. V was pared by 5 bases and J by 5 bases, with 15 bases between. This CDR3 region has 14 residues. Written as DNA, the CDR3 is TGTGCTAGTGGTGCCGACTGGAATAGGGAGACCCAGTACTTC. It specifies CASGADWNRETQYF.

Here the CDR3 DNA reads TGTGCCAGCAGTCCCGGGAACAATCAGCCCCAGCATTTT. Translating it yields CASSPGNNQPQHF. The chain is built from TRBV6-5 and TRBJ1-5, with no clear D. The CDR3 extends over 13 amino acids. The germline V and J ends were trimmed by 5 bases and 3 bases, with 8 bases remaining between them. Germline CDR1 is MNHEY and CDR2 is SVGAGI.

CDR3 coding DNA: TGTGCCAGCATGGACAGGACTTACGAGCAGTACTTC. This codes for CASMDRTYEQYF. The V gene is TRBV2, the J gene TRBJ2-7, with 7 bases fitting TRBD1. The V and J ends lost 7 bases and 4 bases, in that order; junction bases with no gene match: 4. CDR1 and CDR2 (germline): SNHLY, FYNNEI. This CDR3 is 12 amino acids long.

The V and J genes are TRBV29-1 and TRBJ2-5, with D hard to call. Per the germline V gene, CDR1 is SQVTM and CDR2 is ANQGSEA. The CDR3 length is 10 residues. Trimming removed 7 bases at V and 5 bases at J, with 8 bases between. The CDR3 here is CSATRETQYF. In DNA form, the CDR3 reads TGCAGCGCCACCCGGGAGACCCAGTACTTC.

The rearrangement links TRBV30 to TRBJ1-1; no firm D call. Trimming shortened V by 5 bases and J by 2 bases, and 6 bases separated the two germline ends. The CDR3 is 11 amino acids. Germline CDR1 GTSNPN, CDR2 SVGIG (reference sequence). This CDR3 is CAWVFNTEAFF. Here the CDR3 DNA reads TGTGCCTGGGTTTTTAACACTGAAGCTTTCTTT.